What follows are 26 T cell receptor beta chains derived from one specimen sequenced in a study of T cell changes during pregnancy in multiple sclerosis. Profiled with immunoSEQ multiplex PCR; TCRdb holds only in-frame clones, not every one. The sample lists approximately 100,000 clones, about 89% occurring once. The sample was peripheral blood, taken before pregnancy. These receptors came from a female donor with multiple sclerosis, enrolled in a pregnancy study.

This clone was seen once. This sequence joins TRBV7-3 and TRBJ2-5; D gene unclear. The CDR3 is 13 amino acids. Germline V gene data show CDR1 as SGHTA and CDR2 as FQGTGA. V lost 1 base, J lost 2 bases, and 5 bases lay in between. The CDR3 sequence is CASSLSGQETQYF. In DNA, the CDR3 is TGTGCCAGCAGCTTAAGCGGTCAAGAGACCCAGTACTTC.

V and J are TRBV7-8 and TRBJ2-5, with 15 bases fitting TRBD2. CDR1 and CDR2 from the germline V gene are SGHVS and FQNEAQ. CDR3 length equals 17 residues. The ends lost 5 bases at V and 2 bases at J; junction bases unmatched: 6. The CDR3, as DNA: TGTGCCAGCAGCCCAGGGACTAGCGGGGGGAATCAAGAGACCCAGTACTTC. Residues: CASSPGTSGGNQETQYF.

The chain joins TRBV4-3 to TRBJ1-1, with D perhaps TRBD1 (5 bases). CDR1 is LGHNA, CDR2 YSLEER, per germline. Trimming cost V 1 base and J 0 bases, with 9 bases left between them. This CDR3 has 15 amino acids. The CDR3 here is CASSQGGHMNTEAFF. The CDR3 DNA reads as TGCGCCAGCAGCCAAGGAGGACATATGAACACTGAAGCTTTCTTT.

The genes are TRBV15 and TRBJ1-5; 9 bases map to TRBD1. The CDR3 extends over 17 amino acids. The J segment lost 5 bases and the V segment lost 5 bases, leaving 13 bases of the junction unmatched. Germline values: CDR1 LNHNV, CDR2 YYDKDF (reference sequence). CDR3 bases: TGTGCCACCAGCCTGGTGGGGGGACAGGGAGTGGATCAGCCCCAGCATTTT. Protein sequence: CATSLVGGQGVDQPQHF.

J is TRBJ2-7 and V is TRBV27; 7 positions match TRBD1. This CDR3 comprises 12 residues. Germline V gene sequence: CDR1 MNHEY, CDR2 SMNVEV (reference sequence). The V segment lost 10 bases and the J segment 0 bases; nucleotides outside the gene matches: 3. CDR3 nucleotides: TGTGCCACCCGGACAGGCTCCTACGAGCAGTACTTC. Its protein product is CATRTGSYEQYF.

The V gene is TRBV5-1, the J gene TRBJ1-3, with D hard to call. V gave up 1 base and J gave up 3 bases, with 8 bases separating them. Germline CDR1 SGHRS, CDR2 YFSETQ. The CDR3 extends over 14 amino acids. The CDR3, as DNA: TGCGCCAGCAGCTTGAACGGGGTTGGAAACACCATATATTTT. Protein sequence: CASSLNGVGNTIYF. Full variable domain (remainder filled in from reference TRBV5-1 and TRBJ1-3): KAGVTQTPRYLIKTRGQQVTLSCSPISGHRSVSWYQQTPGQGLQFLFEYFSETQRNKGNFPGRFSGRQFSNSRSEMNVSTLELGDSALYLCASSLNGVGNTIYFGEGSWLTVV.

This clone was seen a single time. In nucleotides, the CDR3 is TGTGCCAGTAGTTCAGCGGAAGCGGTTTACAATGAGCAGTTCTTC. This encodes CASSSAEAVYNEQFF. The chain combines TRBV19 with TRBJ2-1, with D possibly being TRBD2 (5 bases). In germline, CDR1 is LNHDA, CDR2 SQIVND (reference sequence). V gave up 5 bases and J gave up 4 bases, with 15 bases separating them. The CDR3 is 15 amino acids.

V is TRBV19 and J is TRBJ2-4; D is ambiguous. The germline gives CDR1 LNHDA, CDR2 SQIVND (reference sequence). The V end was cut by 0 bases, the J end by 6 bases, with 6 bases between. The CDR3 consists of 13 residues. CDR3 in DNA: TGTGCCAGTAGTATAGACTCCCGAAACATTCAGTACTTC. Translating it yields CASSIDSRNIQYF. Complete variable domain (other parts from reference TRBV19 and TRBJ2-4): DGGITQSPKYLFRKEGQNVTLSCEQNLNHDAMYWYRQDPGQGLRLIYYSQIVNDFQKGDIAEGYSVSREKKESFPLTVTSAQKNPTAFYLCASSIDSRNIQYFGAGTRLSVL.

The CDR3 protein is CASSEGPARTDYGYTF. The CDR3 coding sequence is TGTGCCAGCAGTGAAGGGCCAGCGAGAACGGACTATGGCTACACCTTC. V gene TRBV2 combines with J gene TRBJ1-2; unclear D gene. V dropped 1 base and J dropped 3 bases, with 15 bases sitting between them. Looked up from germline, CDR1 is SNHLY and CDR2 is FYNNEI. CDR3 length: 16 residues.

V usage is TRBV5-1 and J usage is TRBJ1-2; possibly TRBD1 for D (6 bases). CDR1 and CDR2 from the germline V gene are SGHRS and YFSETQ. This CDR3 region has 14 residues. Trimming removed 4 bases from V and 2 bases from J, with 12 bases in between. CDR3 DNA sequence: TGCGCCAGCAGCCCGGACAGTGAGAACTATGGCTACACCTTC. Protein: CASSPDSENYGYTF.

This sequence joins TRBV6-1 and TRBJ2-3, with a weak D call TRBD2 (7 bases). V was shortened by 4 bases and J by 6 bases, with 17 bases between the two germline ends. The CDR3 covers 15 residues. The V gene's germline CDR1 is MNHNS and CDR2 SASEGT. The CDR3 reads CASSVEGGLRDTQYF. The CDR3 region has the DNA TGTGCCAGCAGTGTTGAGGGGGGGCTACGCGATACGCAGTATTTT.

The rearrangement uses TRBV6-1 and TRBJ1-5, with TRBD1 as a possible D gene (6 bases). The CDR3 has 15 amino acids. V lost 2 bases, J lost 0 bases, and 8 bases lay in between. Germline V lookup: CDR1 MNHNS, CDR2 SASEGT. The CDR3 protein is CASSERTASNQPQHF. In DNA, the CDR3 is TGTGCCAGCAGTGAAAGGACAGCTAGCAATCAGCCCCAGCATTTT.

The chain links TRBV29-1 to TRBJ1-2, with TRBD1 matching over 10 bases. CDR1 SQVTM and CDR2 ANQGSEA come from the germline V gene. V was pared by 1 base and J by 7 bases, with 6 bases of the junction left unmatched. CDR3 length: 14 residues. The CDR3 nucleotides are TGCAGCGTTGAAGCGCGGGACAGGGGAGGTGGCTACACCTTC. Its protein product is CSVEARDRGGGYTF. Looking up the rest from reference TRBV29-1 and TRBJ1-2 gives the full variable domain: SAVISQKPSRDICQRGTSLTIQCQVDSQVTMMFWYRQQPGQSLTLIATANQGSEATYESGFVIDKFPISRPNLTFSTLTVSNMSPEDSSIYLCSVEARDRGGGYTFGSGTRLTVV.

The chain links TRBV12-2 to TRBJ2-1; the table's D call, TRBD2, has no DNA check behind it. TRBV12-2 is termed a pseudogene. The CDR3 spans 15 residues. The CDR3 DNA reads TGTGCAAGTCGCTTAGAACCTAGCGGGAGAAATGAGCAGTTCTTC. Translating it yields CASRLEPSGRNEQFF.

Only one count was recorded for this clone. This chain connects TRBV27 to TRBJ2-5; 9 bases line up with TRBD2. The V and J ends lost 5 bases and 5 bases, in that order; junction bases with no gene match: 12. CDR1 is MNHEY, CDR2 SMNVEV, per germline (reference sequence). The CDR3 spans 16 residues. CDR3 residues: CASSLWGVSGSETQYF. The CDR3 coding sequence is TGTGCCAGCAGTCTGTGGGGGGTTAGCGGGAGCGAGACCCAGTACTTC.

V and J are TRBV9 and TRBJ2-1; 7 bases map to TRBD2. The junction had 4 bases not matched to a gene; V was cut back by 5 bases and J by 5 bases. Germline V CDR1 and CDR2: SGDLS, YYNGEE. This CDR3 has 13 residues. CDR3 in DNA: TGTGCCAGCAGGGCTAGCGGTAACAATGAGCAGTTCTTC. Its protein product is CASRASGNNEQFF.

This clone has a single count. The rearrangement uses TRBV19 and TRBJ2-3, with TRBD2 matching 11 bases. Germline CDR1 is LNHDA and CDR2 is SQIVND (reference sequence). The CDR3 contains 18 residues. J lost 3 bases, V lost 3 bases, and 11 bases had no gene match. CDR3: CASSIYPVSSGRTDTQYF. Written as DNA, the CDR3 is TGTGCCAGTAGTATTTACCCCGTTTCTAGCGGGAGGACAGATACGCAGTATTTT. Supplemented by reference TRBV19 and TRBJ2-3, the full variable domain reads DGGITQSPKYLFRKEGQNVTLSCEQNLNHDAMYWYRQDPGQGLRLIYYSQIVNDFQKGDIAEGYSVSREKKESFPLTVTSAQKNPTAFYLCASSIYPVSSGRTDTQYFGPGTRLTVL.

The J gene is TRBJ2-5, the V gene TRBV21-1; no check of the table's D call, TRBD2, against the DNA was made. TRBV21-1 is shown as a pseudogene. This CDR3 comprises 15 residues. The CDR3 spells CASSKGPGCGETQYF. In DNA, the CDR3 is TGTGCCAGCAGCAAAGGACCGGGATGTGGGGAGACCCAGTACTTC.

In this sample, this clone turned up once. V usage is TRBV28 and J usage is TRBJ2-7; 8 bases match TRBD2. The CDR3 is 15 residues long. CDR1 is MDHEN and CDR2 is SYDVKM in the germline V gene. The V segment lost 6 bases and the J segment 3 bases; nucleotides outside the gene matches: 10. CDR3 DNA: TGTGCCAGCAGGGCCCCAGCGGGAGCCCACTACGAGCAGTACTTC. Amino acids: CASRAPAGAHYEQYF.

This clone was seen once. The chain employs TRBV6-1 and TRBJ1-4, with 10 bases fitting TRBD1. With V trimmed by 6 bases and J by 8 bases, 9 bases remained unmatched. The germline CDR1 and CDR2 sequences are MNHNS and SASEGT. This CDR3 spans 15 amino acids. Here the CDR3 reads CASRGQGLAGEKLFF. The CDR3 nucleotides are TGTGCCAGCAGGGGACAGGGGCTCGCGGGGGAAAAACTGTTTTTT.

The CDR3 DNA reads TGTGCCAGCAGTTACCTCGCGCGGGACGGGGAGACCCAGTACTTC. This encodes CASSYLARDGETQYF. The chain recombines TRBV6-5 with TRBJ2-5; D perhaps matches TRBD2 (6 bases). The CDR3 has 15 amino acids. Germline CDR1 MNHEY, CDR2 SVGAGI. Between the trimmed V and J ends, which lost 2 bases and 5 bases, there was a span of 15 bases.

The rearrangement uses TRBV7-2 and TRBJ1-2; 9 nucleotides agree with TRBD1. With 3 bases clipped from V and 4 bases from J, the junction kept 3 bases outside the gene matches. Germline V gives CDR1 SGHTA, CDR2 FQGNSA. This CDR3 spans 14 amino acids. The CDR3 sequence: CASSFEGQGYGYTF. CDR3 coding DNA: TGTGCCAGCAGCTTCGAGGGACAGGGCTATGGCTACACCTTC.

DNA of the CDR3: TGTGCCAGCAGTTACCAGGTTGACCTCACAGATACGCAGTATTTT. It encodes CASSYQVDLTDTQYF. The rearrangement uses TRBV6-6 and TRBJ2-3, with no clear D. Trimming left V 2 bases short and J 2 bases short, with 11 bases between. From germline, CDR1 is MNHNY and CDR2 SVGAGI (reference sequence). The CDR3 covers 15 residues.

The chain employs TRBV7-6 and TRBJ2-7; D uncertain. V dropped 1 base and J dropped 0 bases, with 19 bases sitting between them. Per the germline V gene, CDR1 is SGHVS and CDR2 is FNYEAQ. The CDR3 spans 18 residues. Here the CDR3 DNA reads TGTGCCAGCAGCTTAGTTTTGATGGGTTCCTCTAGCTCCTACGAGCAGTACTTC. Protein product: CASSLVLMGSSSSYEQYF.

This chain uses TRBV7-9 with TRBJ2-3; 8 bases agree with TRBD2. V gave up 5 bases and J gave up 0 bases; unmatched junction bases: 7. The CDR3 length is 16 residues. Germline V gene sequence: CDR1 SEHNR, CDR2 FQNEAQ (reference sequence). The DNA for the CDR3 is TGTGCCAGCAGCCCCGGACTAGCTGCTAGCACAGATACGCAGTATTTT. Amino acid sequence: CASSPGLAASTDTQYF.

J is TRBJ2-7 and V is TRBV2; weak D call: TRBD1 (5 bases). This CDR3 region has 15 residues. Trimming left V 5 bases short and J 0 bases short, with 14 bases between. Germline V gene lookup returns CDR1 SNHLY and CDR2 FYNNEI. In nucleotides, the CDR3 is TGTGCCAGCAGTTCAAGACAGCTCCGCTCCTACGAGCAGTACTTC. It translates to CASSSRQLRSYEQYF.